Following are 9 T cell receptor beta chains from one sample sequenced in a study of CD8 T cells in Susac syndrome. The RNA, about 0.45 to 1 ug, was put through reverse transcription using random hexamers. TCRdb called the immunoSEQ multiplex PCR reads again in MiXCR, with one record for every CDR3 protein. Of roughly 200,000 distinct CDR3 sequences listed, 85% to 95% were seen once; the top ten hold approximately 0.11%. Source material: CD4+ T cells from PBMCs. Source of these receptors: a human donor with Susac syndrome.

The table lists this clonotype with many counts. This chain links TRBV12-3 or TRBV12-4 with TRBJ2-2; D call uncertain. V was shortened by 3 bases and J by 1 base, with 0 bases between the two germline ends. The CDR3 is 12 amino acids. CDR3 protein: CASSLNTGELFF. The CDR3 DNA is TGTGCCAGCAGTTTGAACACCGGGGAGCTGTTTTTT.

The CDR3 DNA is TGTGCCAGCACCATCCTCGGGGCAGGTAGAAGGGATGGCTACACCTTC. It is translated as CASTILGAGRRDGYTF. The chain couples TRBV7-9 to TRBJ1-2; D may be TRBD1 (5 bases). Trimming removed 7 bases from V and 6 bases from J, with 24 bases in between. Germline V lookup: CDR1 SEHNR, CDR2 FQNEAQ (reference sequence). The CDR3 runs to 16 residues.

CDR3 nucleotides: TGTGCCAGCAGCGCGGGGACAGGGGACCCCTCTGGAAACACCATATATTTT. Protein: CASSAGTGDPSGNTIYF. The rearrangement uses TRBV7-9 and TRBJ1-3; 10 bases match TRBD1. This CDR3 is built from 17 residues. CDR1 SEHNR and CDR2 FQNEAQ come from the germline V gene (reference sequence). Trimming cost V 5 bases and J 0 bases; bases outside gene matches: 7.

This clonotype was detected once. This rearrangement joins TRBV11-2 to TRBJ1-2; D remains unclear. The germline V gene has CDR1 SGHAT and CDR2 FQNNGV. This CDR3 is 15 amino acids long. V shed 1 base and J shed 2 bases, with 11 bases lying between them. In DNA form, the CDR3 reads TGTGCCAGCAGCTTAGTGGAGAGCTGGAACTATGGCTACACCTTC. As protein: CASSLVESWNYGYTF.

The chain joins TRBV4-2 to TRBJ2-3, with unresolved D. With 2 bases removed from V and 1 base from J, the gap between germline ends came to 7 bases. The CDR3 loop spans 14 amino acids. Germline CDR1 and CDR2: LGHNA and YNFKEQ. The CDR3 DNA reads TGTGCCAGCAGCCAACGAGGACGCACAGATACGCAGTATTTT. Encoded protein: CASSQRGRTDTQYF.

The genes are TRBV4-1 and TRBJ2-7; 9 bases match TRBD1. V lost 2 bases and J lost 2; bases outside the gene matches: 4. Germline V gives CDR1 MGHRA, CDR2 YSYEKL. This CDR3 comprises 15 residues. The CDR3 sequence is CASSQPGQGTYEQYF. DNA of the CDR3: TGCGCCAGCAGCCAACCGGGACAGGGTACCTACGAGCAGTACTTC.

The chain joins TRBV3-1 to TRBJ1-6; D is uncertain. V was clipped by 4 bases and J by 9 bases, with 7 bases between them. CDR3 length: 12 residues. Germline V gene lookup returns CDR1 LGHDT and CDR2 YNNKEL (reference sequence). The CDR3: CASSPEASPLHF. CDR3 nucleotides: TGTGCCAGCAGCCCAGAGGCTTCACCCCTCCACTTT.

This clonotype showed up just a few times. The chain is built from TRBV5-1 and TRBJ2-3; D is undetermined. The CDR3 loop spans 13 amino acids. Trimming cost V 4 bases and J 2 bases, with 8 bases left between them. From germline, CDR1 is SGHRS and CDR2 YFSETQ. The DNA of the CDR3 is TGCGCCAGCAGCAGGTTCCCCACAGATACGCAGTATTTT. Its protein is CASSRFPTDTQYF.

The chain recombines TRBV20-1 with TRBJ2-3; 9 nucleotides match TRBD2. V trimming: 4 bases; J trimming: 1 base; junction bases outside the gene matches: 3. The CDR3 has 14 amino acids. The germline gives CDR1 DFQATT, CDR2 SNEGSKA (reference sequence). The CDR3 protein is CSAKRGAGTDTQYF. The CDR3 bases are TGCAGTGCTAAGCGGGGGGCTGGCACAGATACGCAGTATTTT.